Here is one TCR beta chain with its context. The germline gives CDR1 DFQATT, CDR2 SNEGSKA (reference sequence). The CDR3 runs 13 residues. Between the trimmed V and J ends, which lost 1 base and 0 bases, there was a span of 7 bases. This entry is derived from a study of prognosis after radiotherapy for stage I lung cancer. Amplification of the TCR beta CDR3 (from genomic DNA) was done by two-round multiplex PCR. The first PCR round targeted every TRBV and TRBJ gene with specific primers. TCRdb reprocessed the multiplex PCR reads with MiXCR, giving one entry per CDR3 protein. The sample includes more than 30,000 distinct CDR3 sequences, approximately 39% of them seen just once.

The sequence derives from a donor over 45 with non-small cell lung cancer. The sample consisted of PBMCs, taken before or after stereotactic body radiation therapy (not recorded which). The rearrangement links TRBV20-1 to TRBJ2-7; D is unclear. CDR3 DNA: TGCAGTGCTAGAGGATTTAGCTCCTACGAGCAGTACTTC. Its protein product is CSARGFSSYEQYF.